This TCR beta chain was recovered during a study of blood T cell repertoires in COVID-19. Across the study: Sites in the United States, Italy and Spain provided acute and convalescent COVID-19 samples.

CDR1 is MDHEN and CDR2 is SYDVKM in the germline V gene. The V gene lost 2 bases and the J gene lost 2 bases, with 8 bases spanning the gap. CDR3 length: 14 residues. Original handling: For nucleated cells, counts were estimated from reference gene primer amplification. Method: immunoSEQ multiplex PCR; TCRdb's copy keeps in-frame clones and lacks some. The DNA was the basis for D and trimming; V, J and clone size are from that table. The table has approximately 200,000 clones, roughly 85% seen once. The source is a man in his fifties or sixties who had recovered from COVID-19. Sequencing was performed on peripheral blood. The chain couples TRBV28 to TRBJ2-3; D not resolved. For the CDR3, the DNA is TGTGCCAGCAGTTTAGGCCAGAACACAGATACGCAGTATTTT. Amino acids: CASSLGQNTDTQYF.